These 18 T cell receptor beta chains came from one sample sequenced in a study of human T cells and chemical hapten exposure. This sample's time point: pre-sensitization, week 0. Treatment described: therapeutic diphenylcyclopropenone sensitization with weekly scalp DPC. TCRdb redid the calling of the RACE reads with MiXCR, one entry per CDR3 protein. The sample has about 180,000 distinct CDR3 sequences; about 31% are singletons. Material: whole blood, obtained in connection with sensitization to the hapten diphenylcyclopropenone (DPC). These receptors came from a woman between 25 and 40 years old with alopecia areata. Some clones in this sample may be carry-over from other donors' samples.

The gene calls are TRBV18 and TRBJ2-1; 9 bases line up with TRBD2. Germline loops: CDR1 KGHSH, CDR2 LQKENI. J was trimmed by 16 bases and V by 2 bases; bases with no gene match: 9. The length of the CDR3 is 13 residues. In DNA, the CDR3 is TGTGCCAGCTCACCAAAAGGGCTAGCGGGATTATTCTTC. Translation: CASSPKGLAGLFF.

This rearrangement joins TRBV7-2 to TRBJ1-3, with no clear D. Trimming cost V 2 bases and J 0 bases, with 8 bases left between them. This CDR3 comprises 15 residues. Germline CDR1 and CDR2: SGHTA and FQGNSA. CDR3 in DNA: TGTGCCAGCAGCTTATCCTCTAGCTCTGGAAACACCATATATTTT. Amino acid sequence: CASSLSSSSGNTIYF. Full variable domain (missing parts from reference TRBV7-2 and TRBJ1-3): GAGVSQSPSNKVTEKGKDVELRCDPISGHTALYWYRQSLGQGLEFLIYFQGNSAPDKSGLPSDRFSAERTGGSVSTLTIQRTQQEDSAVYLCASSLSSSSGNTIYFGEGSWLTVV.

This clonotype was recorded a few times. The V and J genes are TRBV7-2 and TRBJ1-1; the D is unclear. CDR1 is SGHTA, CDR2 FQGNSA, per germline. V lost 1 base, J lost 5 bases, and 11 bases lay in between. This CDR3 contains 14 residues. The CDR3, as DNA: TGTGCCAGCAGCTTAGAGTCGGCTAGTACTGAAGCTTTCTTT. It translates to CASSLESASTEAFF.

The chain joins TRBV28 to TRBJ2-1; D unresolved. The V gene's germline CDR1 is MDHEN and CDR2 SYDVKM. Trimming cost V 5 bases and J 11 bases, with 13 bases left between them. The CDR3 runs 12 residues. CDR3 protein: CASSAPFSQQFF. CDR3 DNA sequence: TGTGCCAGCAGTGCGCCCTTCTCCCAGCAGTTCTTC.

The J gene is TRBJ1-2, the V gene TRBV28; 9 bases match TRBD1. There are 15 residues in the CDR3. Germline assignment: CDR1 MDHEN and CDR2 SYDVKM. The V gene end was trimmed by 8 bases and the J gene end by 7 bases; junction bases not matched to a gene: 14. The CDR3 region is CASAPSGTGQGGYTF. The CDR3 nucleotides are TGTGCCAGCGCCCCCTCGGGGACAGGGCAGGGTGGCTACACCTTC.

This clonotype came up a few times. The genes are TRBV29-1 and TRBJ2-2; D is unclear. The V gene's germline CDR1 is SQVTM and CDR2 ANQGSEA. V dropped 7 bases and J dropped 1 base, with 13 bases sitting between them. The CDR3 loop spans 14 amino acids. This CDR3 is CSAEGRRNTGELFF. The DNA of the CDR3 is TGCAGCGCCGAAGGCAGACGGAACACCGGGGAGCTGTTTTTT.

The CDR3 DNA reads as TGTGCCAGCAGAACAGGGCGGAGCTCCTACGAGCAGTACTTC. Amino acid sequence: CASRTGRSSYEQYF. The gene calls are TRBV28 and TRBJ2-7; D possibly corresponds to TRBD1 (6 bases). Germline V gene sequence: CDR1 MDHEN, CDR2 SYDVKM. The length of the CDR3 is 14 residues. V was cut by 6 bases and J by 0 bases, with 12 bases left in between.

This rearrangement joins TRBV28 to TRBJ2-6; TRBD1 might be the D (6 bases). The CDR3 loop spans 16 amino acids. V was shortened by 2 bases and J by 2 bases, with 10 bases between the two germline ends. Germline CDR1 reads MDHEN; CDR2 reads SYDVKM. CDR3 loop: CASSLDPGAGANVLTF. The CDR3 region has the DNA TGTGCCAGCAGTTTAGATCCAGGGGCTGGGGCCAACGTCCTGACTTTC. The full variable domain, completed using reference TRBV28 and TRBJ2-6, is DVKVTQSSRYLVKRTGEKVFLECVQDMDHENMFWYRQDPGLGLRLIYFSYDVKMKEKGDIPEGYSVSREKKERFSLILESASTNQTSMYLCASSLDPGAGANVLTFGAGSRLTVL.

V gene TRBV29-1 combines with J gene TRBJ2-3; D not resolved. V dropped 7 bases and J dropped 2 bases, with 16 bases sitting between them. Germline CDR1 SQVTM, CDR2 ANQGSEA. This CDR3 is 14 amino acids long. CDR3 residues: CSAVPTFLTDTQYF. The CDR3 DNA reads TGCAGCGCCGTCCCCACGTTCCTCACAGATACGCAGTATTTT.

The chain combines TRBV20-1 with TRBJ1-2; 8 bases are shared with TRBD1. Germline V gene sequence: CDR1 DFQATT, CDR2 SNEGSKA (reference sequence). The ends lost 4 bases at V and 4 bases at J; junction bases unmatched: 2. The CDR3 length is 12 residues. CDR3 loop: CSAKTGAYGYTF. In nucleotides, the CDR3 is TGCAGTGCTAAGACAGGGGCCTATGGCTACACCTTC.

This clonotype was recorded at least ten times. The V gene is TRBV7-2, the J gene TRBJ2-3, with a weak D call TRBD2 (7 bases). Germline V gives CDR1 SGHTA, CDR2 FQGNSA. Trimming took off 3 bases at V and 6 bases at J, with 10 bases between the two ends. The CDR3 contains 13 residues. The CDR3 nucleotides are TGTGCCAGCAGCTTGGGGGGGCCGGATACGCAGTATTTT. This codes for CASSLGGPDTQYF.

This clonotype was detected a few times. V usage is TRBV2 and J usage is TRBJ2-7; the D is unclear. The germline V gene encodes CDR1 SNHLY and CDR2 FYNNEI. The V gene lost 0 bases and the J gene lost 3 bases, with 12 bases spanning the gap. CDR3 length: 15 residues. The CDR3 DNA reads TGTGCCAGCAGTGAAGCCAGACCGTACAACTACGAGCAGTACTTC. This codes for CASSEARPYNYEQYF.

This rearrangement joins TRBV20-1 to TRBJ2-2, with 8 positions matching TRBD1. CDR1 is DFQATT and CDR2 is SNEGSKA in the germline V gene (reference sequence). Unmatched junction bases numbered 6, after V lost 4 bases and J lost 8 bases. CDR3 length equals 13 residues. This chain's CDR3 is CSATDRGWGELFF. In DNA, the CDR3 is TGCAGTGCTACCGACAGGGGATGGGGGGAGCTGTTTTTT.

The gene calls are TRBV29-1 and TRBJ2-3, with D maybe TRBD1 (6 bases). The CDR3 is 14 residues long. Per germline, CDR1 SQVTM and CDR2 ANQGSEA. V dropped 6 bases and J dropped 3 bases, with 16 bases sitting between them. The CDR3 protein is CSVGQFLQTDTQYF. CDR3 nucleotides: TGCAGCGTCGGACAGTTTCTCCAAACAGATACGCAGTATTTT.

This clonotype appeared a few times. The genes are TRBV20-1 and TRBJ1-1; D gene ambiguous. The length of the CDR3 is 14 residues. Germline CDR1 and CDR2: DFQATT and SNEGSKA (reference sequence). V was pared by 2 bases and J by 0 bases, with 10 bases between. As DNA, the CDR3 is TGCAGTGCTAGACAGACGATAATGAACACTGAAGCTTTCTTT. As protein: CSARQTIMNTEAFF.

This clonotype was picked up a small number of times. The chain is built from TRBV20-1 and TRBJ1-1, with 9 bases matching TRBD1. The germline gives CDR1 DFQATT, CDR2 SNEGSKA (reference sequence). The CDR3 is 14 residues long. V dropped 4 bases and J dropped 5; count of bases not matched to a gene: 8. CDR3 amino acids: CSATSPGQGTEAFF. The DNA of the CDR3 is TGCAGTGCTACTTCGCCCGGACAGGGGACTGAAGCTTTCTTT.

V gene TRBV11-1 combines with J gene TRBJ2-1; perhaps TRBD1 as D (6 bases). The CDR3 spans 12 residues. Germline V lookup: CDR1 SGHAT, CDR2 FQDESV (reference sequence). Trimming removed 4 bases from V and 6 bases from J, with 7 bases in between. CDR3 bases: TGTGCCAGCAGCTCCAGGGGCAATGAGCAGTTCTTC. Translated: CASSSRGNEQFF.

The V call is TRBV20-1, the J call TRBJ1-6; TRBD1 is a possible D gene (6 bases). Germline values: CDR1 DFQATT, CDR2 SNEGSKA (reference sequence). V was shortened by 6 bases and J by 6 bases, with 15 bases between the two germline ends. The length of the CDR3 is 14 residues. The CDR3 is CSAGGTGGNSPLHF. CDR3 nucleotide sequence: TGCAGTGCGGGGGGCACAGGAGGTAATTCACCCCTCCACTTT.